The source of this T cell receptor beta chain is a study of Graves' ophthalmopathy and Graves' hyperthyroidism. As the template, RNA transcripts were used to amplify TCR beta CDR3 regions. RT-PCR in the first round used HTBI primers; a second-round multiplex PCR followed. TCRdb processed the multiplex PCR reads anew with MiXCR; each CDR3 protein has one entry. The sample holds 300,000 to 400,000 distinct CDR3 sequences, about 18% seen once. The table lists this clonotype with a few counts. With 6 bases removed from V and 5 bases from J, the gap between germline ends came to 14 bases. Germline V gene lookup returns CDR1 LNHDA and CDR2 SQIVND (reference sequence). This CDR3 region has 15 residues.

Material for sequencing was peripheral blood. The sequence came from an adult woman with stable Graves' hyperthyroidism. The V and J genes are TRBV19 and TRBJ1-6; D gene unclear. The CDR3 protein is CASSPFGSDNSPLHF. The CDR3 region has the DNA TGTGCCAGTAGCCCGTTTGGCAGCGATAATTCACCCCTCCACTTT.